Presented here are 16 T cell receptor beta chains from one specimen sequenced in a study of CD8 T cells in Susac syndrome. When the RNA was reverse transcribed, random hexamers were used with an input of roughly 0.45 to 1 ug. TCRdb re-called the immunoSEQ multiplex PCR reads with MiXCR, one entry per CDR3 protein. The table lists more than 65,000 distinct CDR3 sequences, 95% of them singletons. Sequencing used CD8+ T cells from PBMCs. The source of these receptors is a human donor with Susac syndrome.

The chain uses TRBV9 and TRBJ2-3; weak D call: TRBD1 (7 bases). Germline-derived CDR1 and CDR2 are SGDLS and YYNGEE. Trimming left V 0 bases short and J 1 base short, with 12 bases between. The CDR3 loop spans 16 amino acids. The CDR3 loop reads CASSVGTGEGTDTQYF. The CDR3 DNA reads TGTGCCAGCAGCGTAGGAACAGGGGAGGGCACAGATACGCAGTATTTT.

This clonotype came up once. J is TRBJ2-7 and V is TRBV15; TRBD1 is a possible D gene (5 bases). The CDR3 consists of 14 residues. From germline, CDR1 is LNHNV and CDR2 YYDKDF (reference sequence). V lost 1 base to trimming and J lost 3 bases, with 10 bases between them. This CDR3 is CATSRVGAVYEQYF. The CDR3 DNA reads as TGTGCCACCAGCAGAGTTGGGGCAGTCTACGAGCAGTACTTC.

The V and J genes are TRBV29-1 and TRBJ2-7; D perhaps matches TRBD1 (6 bases). The CDR3 is 11 residues long. The germline CDR1 and CDR2 sequences are SQVTM and ANQGSEA. The V and J ends lost 6 bases and 6 bases respectively, with 12 bases between them. CDR3 DNA sequence: TGCAGCGTGAACCAGGGGTCCGAGCAGTACTTC. This translates into CSVNQGSEQYF.

V and J are TRBV15 and TRBJ2-5; 9 nucleotides agree with TRBD1. The CDR3 consists of 15 residues. In germline, CDR1 is LNHNV, CDR2 YYDKDF (reference sequence). Losses at the gene ends were 1 base for V and 2 bases for J; bases not matched to a gene: 2. For the CDR3, the DNA is TGTGCCACCAGCAGAGTCGACAGGGGGCAAGAGACCCAGTACTTC. Residues: CATSRVDRGQETQYF.

The V and J genes are TRBV5-6 and TRBJ1-2; 8 positions match TRBD1. V lost 0 bases and J lost 7; bases outside the gene matches: 5. In germline, CDR1 is SGHDT, CDR2 YYEEEE. The CDR3 has 14 amino acids. Here the CDR3 DNA reads TGTGCCAGCAGCTTGGGGACAGGGATGGGTGGCTACACCTTC. Protein sequence: CASSLGTGMGGYTF. Based on the CDR3 plus reference TRBV5-6 and TRBJ1-2, the full variable domain is DAGVTQSPTHLIKTRGQQVTLRCSPKSGHDTVSWYQQALGQGPQFIFQYYEEEERQRGNFPDRFSGHQFPNYSSELNVNALLLGDSALYLCASSLGTGMGGYTFGSGTRLTVV.

The rearrangement links TRBV20-1 to TRBJ2-5; a weak D match, TRBD2 (6 bases). From germline, CDR1 is DFQATT and CDR2 SNEGSKA (reference sequence). The CDR3 is made up of 15 amino acids. V shed 6 bases and J shed 5 bases, with 22 bases lying between them. The CDR3 nucleotides read TGCAGTGCCACAACTGGAGGGCTCCGTCGGGAGACCCAGTACTTC. Encoded protein: CSATTGGLRRETQYF.

The chain recombines TRBV5-6 with TRBJ2-5; D call uncertain. V shed 4 bases and J shed 6 bases, with 10 bases lying between them. Per germline, CDR1 SGHDT and CDR2 YYEEEE. CDR3 length: 12 amino acids. The CDR3 reads CASSPIGKTQYF. In DNA, the CDR3 is TGTGCCAGCAGCCCCATTGGGAAGACCCAGTACTTC. Complete variable domain (other parts from reference TRBV5-6 and TRBJ2-5): DAGVTQSPTHLIKTRGQQVTLRCSPKSGHDTVSWYQQALGQGPQFIFQYYEEEERQRGNFPDRFSGHQFPNYSSELNVNALLLGDSALYLCASSPIGKTQYFGPGTRLLVL.

This chain uses TRBV7-6 with TRBJ2-7; D is unclear. Germline V gene data show CDR1 as SGHVS and CDR2 as FNYEAQ. V lost 0 bases, J lost 7 bases, and 10 bases lay in between. The CDR3 is made up of 13 amino acids. The CDR3 nucleotides are TGTGCCAGCAGCTTAGCCCCAGTTTGGGAGCAGTACTTC. The encoded protein is CASSLAPVWEQYF.

This clonotype appeared a few times. The J gene is TRBJ2-7, the V gene TRBV4-3, with TRBD1 matching over 9 bases. This CDR3 is built from 14 residues. J was trimmed by 0 bases and V by 3 bases; bases with no gene match: 0. The germline V gene has CDR1 LGHNA and CDR2 YSLEER. The CDR3 spells CASSQDRGSYEQYF. The CDR3 DNA reads as TGCGCCAGCAGCCAGGACAGGGGCTCCTACGAGCAGTACTTC.

The J gene is TRBJ1-2, the V gene TRBV12-3 or TRBV12-4; the D is unclear. The CDR3 has 13 amino acids. Trimming shortened V by 2 bases and J by 8 bases, and 12 bases separated the two germline ends. DNA of the CDR3: TGTGCCAGCAGTTTAAACCCCGCCGGAGGCTACACCTTC. Its translation is CASSLNPAGGYTF.

This chain connects TRBV7-2 to TRBJ2-7; possibly TRBD1 for D (6 bases). Germline V gene sequence: CDR1 SGHTA, CDR2 FQGNSA. The CDR3 runs 14 residues. V lost 5 bases to trimming and J lost 3 bases, with 14 bases between them. CDR3 sequence reads: CASSQYGGVYEQYF. CDR3 bases: TGTGCCAGCAGCCAATATGGGGGCGTCTACGAGCAGTACTTC.

The CDR3 protein is CASSPSGADLYEQYF. The CDR3 coding sequence is TGTGCCAGCAGCCCTAGCGGGGCAGATTTATACGAGCAGTACTTC. The chain links TRBV7-9 to TRBJ2-7; 9 bases fit TRBD2. After removal of 5 bases from V and 4 bases from J, the junction contained 9 bases not matched to a gene. CDR1 is SEHNR, CDR2 FQNEAQ, per germline (reference sequence). The CDR3 spans 15 residues.

This clonotype was picked up one time. V usage is TRBV27 and J usage is TRBJ1-2; D is unresolved. V lost 4 bases and J 6 bases, leaving 15 bases between the germline ends. The CDR3 length is 14 residues. CDR1 and CDR2 from the germline V gene are MNHEY and SMNVEV (reference sequence). The CDR3, as DNA: TGTGCCAGCAGTTCCTGGCCCGGACCTGATGGCTACACCTTC. Translation: CASSSWPGPDGYTF.

The chain carries TRBV4-2 and TRBJ1-1; D call uncertain. CDR1 and CDR2 (germline): LGHNA, YNFKEQ. Trimming took 3 bases from V and 4 from J, leaving 3 bases between them. The CDR3 is 11 amino acids. CDR3 nucleotides: TGTGCCAGCAGCCACGGCACTGAAGCTTTCTTT. Encoded protein: CASSHGTEAFF.

CDR3 nucleotides: TGTGCCAGCAGCGCGACGGAGTTCGGCGAGCAGTACTTC. Translation: CASSATEFGEQYF. The chain couples TRBV14 to TRBJ2-7; D gene ambiguous. V was pared by 5 bases and J by 6 bases, with 14 bases between. The CDR3 totals 13 residues. Germline CDR1 is SGHDN and CDR2 is FVKESK. The full variable domain, rest sourced from reference TRBV14 and TRBJ2-7, is EAGVTQFPSHSVIEKGQTVTLRCDPISGHDNLYWYRRVMGKEIKFLLHFVKESKQDESGMPNNRFLAERTGGTYSTLKVQPAELEDSGVYFCASSATEFGEQYFGPGTRLTVT.

V usage is TRBV5-6 and J usage is TRBJ2-7; TRBD1 might be the D (5 bases). Deletions cut 4 bases from V and 2 bases from J, with 16 bases between. Looked up from germline, CDR1 is SGHDT and CDR2 is YYEEEE. The CDR3 covers 15 residues. The CDR3 coding sequence is TGTGCCAGCAGCCCGGGTATGGGGCCTACCTACGAGCAGTACTTC. The encoded protein is CASSPGMGPTYEQYF. The full variable domain, rest sourced from reference TRBV5-6 and TRBJ2-7, is DAGVTQSPTHLIKTRGQQVTLRCSPKSGHDTVSWYQQALGQGPQFIFQYYEEEERQRGNFPDRFSGHQFPNYSSELNVNALLLGDSALYLCASSPGMGPTYEQYFGPGTRLTVT.